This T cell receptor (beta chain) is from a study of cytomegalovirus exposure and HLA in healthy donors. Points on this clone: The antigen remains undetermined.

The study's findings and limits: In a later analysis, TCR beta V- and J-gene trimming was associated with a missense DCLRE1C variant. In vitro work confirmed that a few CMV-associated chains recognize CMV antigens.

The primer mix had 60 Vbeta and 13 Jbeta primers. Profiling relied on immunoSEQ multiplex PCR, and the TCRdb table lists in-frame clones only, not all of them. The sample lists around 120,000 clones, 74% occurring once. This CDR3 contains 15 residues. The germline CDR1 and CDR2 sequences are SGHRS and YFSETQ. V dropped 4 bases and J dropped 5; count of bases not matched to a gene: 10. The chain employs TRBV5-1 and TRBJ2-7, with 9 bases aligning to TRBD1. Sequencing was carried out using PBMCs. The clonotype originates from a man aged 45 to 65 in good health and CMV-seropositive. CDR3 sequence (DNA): TGCGCCAGCAGCCAATCCGGGACAGGGATCCACGAGCAGTACTTC. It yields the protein CASSQSGTGIHEQYF. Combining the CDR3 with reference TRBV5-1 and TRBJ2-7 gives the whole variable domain KAGVTQTPRYLIKTRGQQVTLSCSPISGHRSVSWYQQTPGQGLQFLFEYFSETQRNKGNFPGRFSGRQFSNSRSEMNVSTLELGDSALYLCASSQSGTGIHEQYFGPGTRLTVT.